Listed here are 30 T cell receptor beta chains from one sample, sequenced in a study of blood T cell repertoires in COVID-19. The data were produced by immunoSEQ multiplex PCR, yet TCRdb's version contains in-frame clones alone and is incomplete. The sample comprises about 300,000 clones, roughly 86% of which are singletons, and less than 3.5% rests with the top ten. Material for sequencing was PBMCs or T cells enriched from blood (not recorded which). The receptor source for this set is a woman between 50 and 59 years old who had been exposed to COVID-19.

The V and J genes are TRBV5-1 and TRBJ2-5; D unclear. V was trimmed by 1 base and J by 5 bases, leaving 15 bases between them. CDR3 length: 15 amino acids. CDR1 is SGHRS, CDR2 YFSETQ, per germline. CDR3 bases: TGCGCCAGCAGCTTGAATGGCCGGTCCGGGGAGACCCAGTACTTC. Amino acids: CASSLNGRSGETQYF.

The chain carries TRBV20-1 and TRBJ1-1, with TRBD1 as a possible D gene (5 bases). CDR3 size: 13 residues. V dropped 3 bases and J dropped 5 bases, with 13 bases sitting between them. Germline V gene data show CDR1 as DFQATT and CDR2 as SNEGSKA (reference sequence). The chain's CDR3 is CSASWQGGTEAFF. As DNA, the CDR3 is TGCAGTGCTAGTTGGCAGGGAGGGACTGAAGCTTTCTTT.

This chain uses TRBV24-1 with TRBJ2-3; 10 bases are a match to TRBD1. The CDR3 is 15 residues long. The germline V gene encodes CDR1 KGHDR and CDR2 SFDVKD. Trimming at V came to 5 bases and at J to 4 bases, leaving 5 bases not matched to a gene. The CDR3 spells CATSVPGQGSDTQYF. The CDR3 DNA is TGTGCCACCAGTGTCCCGGGACAGGGGTCAGATACGCAGTATTTT.

The chain joins TRBV5-6 to TRBJ2-7, with TRBD1 matching 7 bases. The CDR3 runs 14 residues. The trim removed 4 bases at V and 2 bases at J, leaving 6 bases unmatched. CDR1 and CDR2 (germline): SGHDT, YYEEEE. As DNA, the CDR3 is TGTGCCAGCAGCAGATCCGGGACAGCCTACGAGCAGTACTTC. This translates into CASSRSGTAYEQYF. Looking up the rest from reference TRBV5-6 and TRBJ2-7 gives the full variable domain: DAGVTQSPTHLIKTRGQQVTLRCSPKSGHDTVSWYQQALGQGPQFIFQYYEEEERQRGNFPDRFSGHQFPNYSSELNVNALLLGDSALYLCASSRSGTAYEQYFGPGTRLTVT.

The chain couples TRBV7-6 to TRBJ1-1; 8 bases agree with TRBD1. The CDR3 contains 15 residues. Trimming removed 6 bases from V and 0 bases from J; junction bases left unmatched: 6. Germline CDR1 is SGHVS and CDR2 is FNYEAQ. CDR3 nucleotide sequence: TGTGCCAGCAGGGGGACAGGAGGCATGAACACTGAAGCTTTCTTT. Translated: CASRGTGGMNTEAFF.

This clone was detected only once. The V gene is TRBV4-1, the J gene TRBJ1-5; unclear D gene. Germline values: CDR1 MGHRA, CDR2 YSYEKL. The CDR3 spans 15 residues. V lost 2 bases and J lost 3, with 11 bases in between. The CDR3 DNA reads as TGCGCCAGCAGCCAATCCGACGGGTACAATCAGCCCCAGCATTTT. This codes for CASSQSDGYNQPQHF.

CDR3 bases: TGTGCTAGTGGTCTAGACTTCTCCTACGAGCAGTACTTC. This gives the protein CASGLDFSYEQYF. V usage is TRBV12-5 and J usage is TRBJ2-7; D unclear. Trimming took off 5 bases at V and 0 bases at J, with 8 bases between the two ends. Germline V gene lookup returns CDR1 LGHNT and CDR2 FRNRAP. This CDR3 comprises 13 residues.

The chain couples TRBV28 to TRBJ1-5; 8 bases line up with TRBD1. In germline, CDR1 is MDHEN, CDR2 SYDVKM. The CDR3 runs 16 residues. V trimming: 5 bases; J trimming: 3 bases; junction bases outside the gene matches: 9. This CDR3 reads CASSTGQGGNNQPQHF. DNA of the CDR3: TGTGCCAGCAGTACTGGACAGGGTGGGAACAATCAGCCCCAGCATTTT.

V gene TRBV3-1 (or the pseudogene TRBV3-2) combines with J gene TRBJ2-1; 9 positions agree with TRBD1. CDR1 is LGHDT and CDR2 is YNNKEL in the germline V gene (reference sequence). V shed 7 bases, J shed 1 base, and the junction held 5 bases outside the gene matches. The CDR3 has 15 residues. CDR3 loop: CASIPGTGSYNEQFF. The DNA of the CDR3 is TGTGCCAGCATCCCGGGGACAGGGTCCTACAATGAGCAGTTCTTC.

This clone was seen once. The rearrangement links TRBV11-2 to TRBJ1-2, with a weak D call TRBD1 (5 bases). Germline loops: CDR1 SGHAT, CDR2 FQNNGV. V dropped 3 bases and J dropped 8 bases, with 10 bases sitting between them. The CDR3 runs 12 residues. This CDR3 is CASSLSQGGYTF. The CDR3 nucleotides are TGTGCCAGCAGCTTGAGTCAGGGAGGCTACACCTTC.

This clone has only one observation. The CDR3 nucleotides read TGTGCCAGCAGCTGGCCAGGGGTTTCTGGAAACACCATATATTTT. Translated: CASSWPGVSGNTIYF. This chain links TRBV11-2 with TRBJ1-3; weak D call: TRBD1 (6 bases). This CDR3 has 15 residues. Trimming left V 4 bases short and J 1 base short, with 11 bases between. Germline CDR1 SGHAT, CDR2 FQNNGV.

This clone was found once. The gene calls are TRBV28 and TRBJ2-7; D might be TRBD1 (6 bases). Germline V gene lookup returns CDR1 MDHEN and CDR2 SYDVKM. This CDR3 has 14 amino acids. The V end lost 5 bases, the J end lost 4 bases, and 15 bases lay between the germline ends. Written as DNA, the CDR3 is TGTGCCAGCAGTCATTATCAGGGGCTTTACGAGCAGTACTTC. Translated, it gives CASSHYQGLYEQYF.

This clone was seen once. The V call is TRBV20-1, the J call TRBJ1-3; 7 positions agree with TRBD1. Germline lookup yields CDR1 DFQATT and CDR2 SNEGSKA (reference sequence). The V segment lost 6 bases and the J segment 14 bases; nucleotides outside the gene matches: 10. The CDR3 covers 11 residues. CDR3: CSAPKGQFLYF. The CDR3 DNA is TGCAGTGCCCCAAAGGGACAGTTCTTATATTTT.

V gene TRBV9 combines with J gene TRBJ1-5; no clear D. Trimming pared 4 bases from V and 5 bases from J, leaving 10 bases between. The CDR3 sequence is 13 residues long. CDR1 SGDLS and CDR2 YYNGEE come from the germline V gene. CDR3 sequence: CASSPQWDQPQHF. In DNA, the CDR3 is TGTGCCAGCAGCCCACAGTGGGATCAGCCCCAGCATTTT. The complete variable domain, with remaining parts taken from reference TRBV9 and TRBJ1-5, reads DSGVTQTPKHLITATGQRVTLRCSPRSGDLSVYWYQQSLDQGLQFLIQYYNGEERAKGNILERFSAQQFPDLHSELNLSSLELGDSALYFCASSPQWDQPQHFGDGTRLSIL.

This clone was found a few times. The J gene is TRBJ1-1, the V gene TRBV28, with 8 bases matching TRBD1. Germline-derived CDR1 and CDR2 are MDHEN and SYDVKM. Germline trimming cut 5 bases from V and 5 bases from J; bases unmatched to any gene: 4. The CDR3 is made up of 13 amino acids. The CDR3 sequence is CASSIRGRTEAFF. CDR3 DNA sequence: TGTGCCAGCAGTATCAGGGGGCGGACTGAAGCTTTCTTT.

A single count supports this clone. The J gene is TRBJ2-7, the V gene TRBV2, with 12 bases lining up with TRBD1. The CDR3 runs 14 residues. Trimming removed 5 bases from V and 7 bases from J; junction bases left unmatched: 6. The germline gives CDR1 SNHLY, CDR2 FYNNEI. The CDR3 coding sequence is TGTGCCAGCAGTCCGGGACAGGGGGCGCGGGAGCAGTACTTC. This codes for CASSPGQGAREQYF. The whole variable domain, remainder taken from reference TRBV2 and TRBJ2-7, is EPEVTQTPSHQVTQMGQEVILRCVPISNHLYFYWYRQILGQKVEFLVSFYNNEISEKSEIFDDQFSVERPDGSNFTLKIRSTKLEDSAMYFCASSPGQGAREQYFGPGTRLTVT.

In this sample, this clone turned up once. This chain joins TRBV28 and TRBJ2-7; 7 positions match TRBD1. Germline values: CDR1 MDHEN, CDR2 SYDVKM. V was clipped by 4 bases and J by 3 bases; unmatched bases: 6. This CDR3 has 14 amino acids. The CDR3 spells CASSSKQGNYEQYF. CDR3 DNA sequence: TGTGCCAGCAGTTCCAAACAGGGGAACTACGAGCAGTACTTC.

This rearrangement joins TRBV5-4 to TRBJ2-2; the D gene is possibly TRBD1 (6 bases). Germline CDR1 and CDR2: SGHNT and YYREEE (reference sequence). The germline V and J ends were trimmed by 0 bases and 6 bases, with 12 bases remaining between them. The CDR3 has 15 residues. CDR3 in DNA: TGTGCCAGCAGCTTGGCACAGGGAGCAGCCGGGGAGCTGTTTTTT. The encoded protein is CASSLAQGAAGELFF.

The CDR3 DNA reads as TGTGCCAGCAGTAGTGAGCAGCCCCAGCATTTT. Its translation: CASSSEQPQHF. The rearrangement links TRBV28 to TRBJ1-5; D is unresolved. The V end lost 5 bases, the J end lost 7 bases, and 6 bases lay between the germline ends. CDR1 and CDR2 (germline): MDHEN, SYDVKM. The CDR3 is 11 residues long.

This chain connects TRBV5-1 to TRBJ2-2; the match to TRBD2 covers 11 bases. V shed 3 bases and J 12 bases; nucleotides not matched to a gene: 13. Germline V gives CDR1 SGHRS, CDR2 YFSETQ. The CDR3 length is 16 residues. DNA of the CDR3: TGCGCCAGCAGCTCCTTAGCGGGGGGGCCGAACCCGAAGCTGTTTTTT. This codes for CASSSLAGGPNPKLFF. Complete variable domain (other parts from reference TRBV5-1 and TRBJ2-2): KAGVTQTPRYLIKTRGQQVTLSCSPISGHRSVSWYQQTPGQGLQFLFEYFSETQRNKGNFPGRFSGRQFSNSRSEMNVSTLELGDSALYLCASSSLAGGPNPKLFFGEGSRLTVL.

The V call is TRBV3-1 (or the pseudogene TRBV3-2), the J call TRBJ2-2, with TRBD1 matching 8 bases. Per the germline V gene, CDR1 is LGHDT and CDR2 is YNNKEL (reference sequence). There are 15 residues in the CDR3. The V segment lost 4 bases and the J segment 5 bases; nucleotides outside the gene matches: 6. The CDR3 DNA follows: TGTGCCAGCAGCCCTAGGACAGGGAGGACCGGGGAGCTGTTTTTT. Translating it yields CASSPRTGRTGELFF.

The chain recombines TRBV6-4 with TRBJ2-1; 10 nucleotides line up with TRBD2. Germline V gene lookup returns CDR1 MRHNA and CDR2 SNTAGT. The trim removed 6 bases at V and 2 bases at J, leaving 4 bases unmatched. The length of the CDR3 is 15 residues. CDR3 loop: CASSEGLAPYNEQFF. In nucleotides, the CDR3 is TGTGCCAGCAGCGAGGGACTAGCGCCCTACAATGAGCAGTTCTTC.

V gene TRBV5-1 combines with J gene TRBJ2-2; TRBD1 agrees at 7 bases. There are 15 residues in the CDR3. Germline-derived CDR1 and CDR2 are SGHRS and YFSETQ. V shed 4 bases and J 4 bases; nucleotides not matched to a gene: 7. The CDR3 bases are TGCGCCAGCAGCCCAGACGGACAGGCCACCGGGGAGCTGTTTTTT. Its translation: CASSPDGQATGELFF.

The chain carries TRBV3-1 (or the pseudogene TRBV3-2) and TRBJ1-2, with unresolved D. Trimming took off 2 bases at V and 4 bases at J, with 8 bases between the two ends. The CDR3 sequence is 13 residues long. CDR1 and CDR2 from the germline V gene are LGHDT and YNNKEL (reference sequence). The CDR3 nucleotides are TGTGCCAGCAGCCAAATGAGAAGCTATGGCTACACCTTC. It specifies CASSQMRSYGYTF.

The gene calls are TRBV7-2 and TRBJ2-5; D is unclear. Germline assignment: CDR1 SGHTA and CDR2 FQGNSA. This CDR3 is built from 15 residues. Trimming removed 5 bases from V and 5 bases from J, with 18 bases in between. The CDR3 protein is CASSQNPSLRETQYF. As DNA, the CDR3 is TGTGCCAGCAGCCAAAACCCTAGTCTTAGGGAGACCCAGTACTTC. Supplemented by reference TRBV7-2 and TRBJ2-5, the full variable domain reads GAGVSQSPSNKVTEKGKDVELRCDPISGHTALYWYRQSLGQGLEFLIYFQGNSAPDKSGLPSDRFSAERTGGSVSTLTIQRTQQEDSAVYLCASSQNPSLRETQYFGPGTRLLVL.

As DNA, the CDR3 is TGCGCCAGCAGTTACGACAGCAACAATGAGCAGTTCTTC. Translated: CASSYDSNNEQFF. V is TRBV5-1 and J is TRBJ2-1; tentative D call: TRBD1 (5 bases). This CDR3 has 13 amino acids. Germline CDR1 reads SGHRS; CDR2 reads YFSETQ. The V end was cut by 5 bases, the J end by 5 bases, with 11 bases between.

The chain employs TRBV6-5 and TRBJ2-7; 9 bases are a match to TRBD1. V was clipped by 4 bases and J by 0 bases; unmatched bases: 7. The CDR3 spans 16 residues. CDR1 and CDR2 from the germline V gene are MNHEY and SVGAGI. The CDR3 DNA reads TGTGCCAGCAGTTCCACCGGGACAGGGTACTCCTACGAGCAGTACTTC. This encodes CASSSTGTGYSYEQYF.

The chain is built from TRBV19 and TRBJ1-2; 12 nucleotides agree with TRBD1. There are 15 residues in the CDR3. In germline, CDR1 is LNHDA, CDR2 SQIVND (reference sequence). V gave up 3 bases and J gave up 4 bases; unmatched junction bases: 3. The CDR3 loop reads CASSIRDRGLYGYTF. The CDR3 DNA reads TGTGCCAGTAGTATCCGGGACAGGGGGCTCTATGGCTACACCTTC.

Here the CDR3 DNA reads TGTGCCAGCAGCCACGGGACAGGGGGCGGAAACTATGGCTACACCTTC. Translating it yields CASSHGTGGGNYGYTF. This chain uses TRBV3-1 (or the pseudogene TRBV3-2) with TRBJ1-2, with 12 bases lining up with TRBD1. Trimming removed 3 bases from V and 2 bases from J; junction bases left unmatched: 4. The CDR3 covers 16 residues. In germline, CDR1 is LGHDT, CDR2 YNNKEL (reference sequence).

J is TRBJ2-7 and V is TRBV11-2, with 9 bases matching TRBD1. Germline assignment: CDR1 SGHAT and CDR2 FQNNGV. V lost 5 bases to trimming and J lost 1 base; unmatched junction nucleotides: 9. The CDR3 is 16 amino acids. The CDR3: CASSPGTGWSSYEQYF. CDR3 sequence (DNA): TGTGCCAGCAGCCCCGGGACAGGGTGGTCTTCCTACGAGCAGTACTTC. The whole variable domain, filled in from reference TRBV11-2 and TRBJ2-7, reads EAGVAQSPRYKIIEKRQSVAFWCNPISGHATLYWYQQILGQGPKLLIQFQNNGVVDDSQLPKDRFSAERLKGVDSTLKIQPAKLEDSAVYLCASSPGTGWSSYEQYFGPGTRLTVT.